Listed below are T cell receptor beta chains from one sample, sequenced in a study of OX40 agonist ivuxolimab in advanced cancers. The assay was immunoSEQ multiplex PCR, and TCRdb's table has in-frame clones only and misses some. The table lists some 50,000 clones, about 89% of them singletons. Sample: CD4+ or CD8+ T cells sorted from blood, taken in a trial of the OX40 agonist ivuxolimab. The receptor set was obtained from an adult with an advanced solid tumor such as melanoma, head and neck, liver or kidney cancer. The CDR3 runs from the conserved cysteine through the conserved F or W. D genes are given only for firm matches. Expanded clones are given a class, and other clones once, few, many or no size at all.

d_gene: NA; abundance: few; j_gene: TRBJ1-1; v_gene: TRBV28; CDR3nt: TGTGCCAGCAGTTTCCGGGCCTTAGTCGCTGAAGCTTTCTTT; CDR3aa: CASSFRALVAEAFF
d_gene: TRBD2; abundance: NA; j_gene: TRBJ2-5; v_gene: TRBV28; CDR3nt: TGTGCCAGCAGTTTATCTGGGGCGGGAGAAGAGACCCAGTACTTC; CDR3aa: CASSLSGAGEETQYF
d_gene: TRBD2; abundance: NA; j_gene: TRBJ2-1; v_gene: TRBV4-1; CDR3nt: TGCGCCAGCAGCCAACCACTAGCGGAGGGCTACAATGAGCAGTTCTTC; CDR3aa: CASSQPLAEGYNEQFF
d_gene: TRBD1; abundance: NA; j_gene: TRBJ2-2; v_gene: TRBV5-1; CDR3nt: TGCGCCAGCAGCTCGCAGGGGGTCAAAAACACCGGGGAGCTGTTTTTT; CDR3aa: CASSSQGVKNTGELFF
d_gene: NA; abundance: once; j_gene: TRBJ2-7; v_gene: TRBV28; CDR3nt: TGTGCCAGCAGTTTTTTGTCCGGTAATCTGGTCGAGCAGTACTTC; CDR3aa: CASSFLSGNLVEQYF
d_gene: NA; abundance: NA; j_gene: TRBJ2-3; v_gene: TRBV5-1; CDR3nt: TGCGCCAGCAGCCAAGCCGATCGAGCAAGCAATACGCAGTATTTT; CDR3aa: CASSQADRASNTQYF
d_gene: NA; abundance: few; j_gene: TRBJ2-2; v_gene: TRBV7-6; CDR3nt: TGTGCCAGCAGCTTAGTATCAGGGGATGAGACCGGGGAGCTGTTTTTT; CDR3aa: CASSLVSGDETGELFF
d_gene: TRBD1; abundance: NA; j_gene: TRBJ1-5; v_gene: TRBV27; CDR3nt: TGTGCCAGCAAGGGACAGAGCAATCAGCCCCAGCATTTT; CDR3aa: CASKGQSNQPQHF
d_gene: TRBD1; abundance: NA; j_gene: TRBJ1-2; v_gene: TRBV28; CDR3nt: TGTGCCAGCACCCGGACAGGGTACTATGGCTACACCTTC; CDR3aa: CASTRTGYYGYTF
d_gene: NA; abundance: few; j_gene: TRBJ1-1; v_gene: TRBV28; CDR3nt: TGTGCCAGCAGGTATTCGACAGTTCGGAACACTGAAGCTTTCTTT; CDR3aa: CASRYSTVRNTEAFF
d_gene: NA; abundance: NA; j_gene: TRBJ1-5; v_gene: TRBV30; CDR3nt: TGTGCCTGGAGTGGGCATAATAGCAATCAGCCCCAGCATTTT; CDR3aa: CAWSGHNSNQPQHF
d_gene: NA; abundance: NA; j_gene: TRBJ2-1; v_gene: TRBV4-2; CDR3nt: TGTGCCAGCAGCCGGGACGGGAGCTCCTACAATGAGCAGTTCTTC; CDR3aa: CASSRDGSSYNEQFF
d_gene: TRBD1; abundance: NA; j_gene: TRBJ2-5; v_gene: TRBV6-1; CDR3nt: TGTGCCAGCAGTGCCAACAGGGGGCGGGAGACCCAGTACTTC; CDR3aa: CASSANRGRETQYF
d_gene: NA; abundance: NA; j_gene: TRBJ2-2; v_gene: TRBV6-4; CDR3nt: TGTGCCAGCAAGGCGGCTTGGGACACCGGGGAGCTGTTTTTT; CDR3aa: CASKAAWDTGELFF
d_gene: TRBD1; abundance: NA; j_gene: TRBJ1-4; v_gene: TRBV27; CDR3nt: TGTGCCAGCACTTCCGGGACAGGGGAGGAAAAACTGTTTTTT; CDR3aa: CASTSGTGEEKLFF
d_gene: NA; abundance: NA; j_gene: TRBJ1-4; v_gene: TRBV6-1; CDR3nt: TGTGCCAGCAGGGGGATGGGGGCAACTAATGAAAAACTGTTTTTT; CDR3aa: CASRGMGATNEKLFF
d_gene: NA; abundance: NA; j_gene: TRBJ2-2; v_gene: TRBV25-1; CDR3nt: TGTGCCAGCAGTGACACTAGCTCGAACACCGGGGAGCTGTTTTTT; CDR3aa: CASSDTSSNTGELFF
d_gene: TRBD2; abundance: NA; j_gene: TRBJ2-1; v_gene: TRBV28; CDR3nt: TGTGCCAGCAGTAGAGTCGGACTAGCGGGAAACTACAATGAGCAGTTCTTC; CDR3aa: CASSRVGLAGNYNEQFF
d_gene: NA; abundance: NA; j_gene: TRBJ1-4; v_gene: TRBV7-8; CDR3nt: TGTGCCAGCAGATCACGCCCCGGTACCGGGGAAAAACTGTTTTTT; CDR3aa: CASRSRPGTGEKLFF
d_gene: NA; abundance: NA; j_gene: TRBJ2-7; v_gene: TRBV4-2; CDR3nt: TGTGCCAGCAGGGCGGGGTACGAGCAGTACTTC; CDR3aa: CASRAGYEQYF
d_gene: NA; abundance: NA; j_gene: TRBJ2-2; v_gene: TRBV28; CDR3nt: TGTGCCAGCAGGGGACAAGACCTGAACACCGGGGAGCTGTTTTTT; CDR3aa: CASRGQDLNTGELFF
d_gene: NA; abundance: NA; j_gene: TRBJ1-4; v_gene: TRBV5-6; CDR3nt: TGTGCCAGCAGCTTGGTGACCCTCAGGGACGAAAAACTGTTTTTT; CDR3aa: CASSLVTLRDEKLFF
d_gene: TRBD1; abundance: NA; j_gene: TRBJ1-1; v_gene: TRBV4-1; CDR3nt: TGCGCCAGCAGCCGACCAATCACAGGGGCAAGTGAAGCTTTCTTT; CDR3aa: CASSRPITGASEAFF
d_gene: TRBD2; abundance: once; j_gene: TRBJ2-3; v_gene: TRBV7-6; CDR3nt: TGTGCCAGCAGCTTGCGGGGAAAAAGGACTAGCGGGCCCACAGATACGCAGTATTTT; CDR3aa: CASSLRGKRTSGPTDTQYF
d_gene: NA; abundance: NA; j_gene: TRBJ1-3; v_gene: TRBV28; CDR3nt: TGTGCCAGCAGTTCCCCTGACCGGCCGGGCACCATATATTTT; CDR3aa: CASSSPDRPGTIYF
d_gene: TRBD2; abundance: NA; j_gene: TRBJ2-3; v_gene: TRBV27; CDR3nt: TGTGCCAGCACCGGACTAGCGGGGGGGCGTACAGATACGCAGTATTTT; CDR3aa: CASTGLAGGRTDTQYF
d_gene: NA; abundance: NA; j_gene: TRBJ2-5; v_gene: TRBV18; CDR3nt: TGTGCCAGCTCACCACCGTCCGTAGCGAAAGAGACCCAGTACTTC; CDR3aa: CASSPPSVAKETQYF
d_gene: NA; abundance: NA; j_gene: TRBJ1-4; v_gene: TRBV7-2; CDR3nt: TGTGCCAGCAGCTTAGATAGGGGCTGGGGAAAACTGTTTTTT; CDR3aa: CASSLDRGWGKLFF
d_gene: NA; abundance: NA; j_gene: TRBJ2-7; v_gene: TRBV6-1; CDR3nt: TGTGCCACCGGTGGCGGGAAATGGGAGCAGTACTTC; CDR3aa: CATGGGKWEQYF
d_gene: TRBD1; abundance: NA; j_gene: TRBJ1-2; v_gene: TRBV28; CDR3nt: TGTGCCAGCAGTCGCGGACAGGGGAACTATGGCTACACCTTC; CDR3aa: CASSRGQGNYGYTF
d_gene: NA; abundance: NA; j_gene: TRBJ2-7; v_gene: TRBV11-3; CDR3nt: TGTGCCAGCAGCCAAACGGGGAACTACGAGCAGTACTTC; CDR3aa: CASSQTGNYEQYF
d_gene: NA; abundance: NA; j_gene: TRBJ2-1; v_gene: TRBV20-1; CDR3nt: TGCAGTGCGGAGAGAAATGAGCAGTTCTTC; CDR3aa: CSAERNEQFF
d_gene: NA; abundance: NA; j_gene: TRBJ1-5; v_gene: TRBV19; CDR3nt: TGTGCCAGTAGTATTGATGGGTGGATAAGCAATCAGCCCCAGCATTTT; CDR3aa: CASSIDGWISNQPQHF
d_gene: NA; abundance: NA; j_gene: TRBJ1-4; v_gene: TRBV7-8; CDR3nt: TGTGCCAGCAGCTTAGCGCAGTTAGAAAAACTGTTTTTT; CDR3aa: CASSLAQLEKLFF
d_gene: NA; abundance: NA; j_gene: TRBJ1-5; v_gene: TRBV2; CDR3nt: TGTGCCAGCAGTGCGGAGATAAATCAGCCCCAGCATTTT; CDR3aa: CASSAEINQPQHF
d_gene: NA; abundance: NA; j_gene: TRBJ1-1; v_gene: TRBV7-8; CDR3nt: TGTGCCAGCAGCCAAATTGGGGGGCGGACTGAAGCTTTCTTT; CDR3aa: CASSQIGGRTEAFF
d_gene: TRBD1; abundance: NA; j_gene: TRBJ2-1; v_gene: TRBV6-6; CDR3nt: TGTGCCAGCACCCGGGGACAGGGCGTCGATGAGCAGTTCTTC; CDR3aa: CASTRGQGVDEQFF
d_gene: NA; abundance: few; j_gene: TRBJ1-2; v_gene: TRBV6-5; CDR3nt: TGTGCCAGCAGTTACGACACTCTTTCCAACTATGGCTACACCTTC; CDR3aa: CASSYDTLSNYGYTF
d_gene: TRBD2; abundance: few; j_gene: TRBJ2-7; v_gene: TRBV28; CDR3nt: TGTGCCAGCAGCCTGGGGGGGGGTAGCTCCTACGAGCAGTACTTC; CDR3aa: CASSLGGGSSYEQYF
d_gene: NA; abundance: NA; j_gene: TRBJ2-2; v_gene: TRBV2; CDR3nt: TGTGCCAGCAGTGAAAGGGTAGTCGGGGAGCTGTTTTTT; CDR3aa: CASSERVVGELFF
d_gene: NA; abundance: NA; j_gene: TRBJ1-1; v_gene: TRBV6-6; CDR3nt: TGTGCCAGCAGTTACTCCGGGGGGGGGCGCACTGAAGCTTTCTTT; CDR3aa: CASSYSGGGRTEAFF
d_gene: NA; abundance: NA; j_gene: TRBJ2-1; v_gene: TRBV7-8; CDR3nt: TGTGCCAGCAGCTTCCTTTTGGCGGGAAGGTACAATGAGCAGTTCTTC; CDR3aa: CASSFLLAGRYNEQFF
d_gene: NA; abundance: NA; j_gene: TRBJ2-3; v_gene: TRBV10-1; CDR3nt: TGCGCCAGCAGTGAAAAGGGCTTGGGCACAGATACGCAGTATTTT; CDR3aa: CASSEKGLGTDTQYF
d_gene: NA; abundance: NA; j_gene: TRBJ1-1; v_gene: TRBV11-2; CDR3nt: TGTGCCAGCAGCCCTCCGAACGCGGACACTGAAGCTTTCTTT; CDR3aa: CASSPPNADTEAFF
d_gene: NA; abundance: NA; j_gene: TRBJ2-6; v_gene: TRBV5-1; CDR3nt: TGCGCCAGCAGCTTGGAAGGGGAGTCTGGGGCCAACGTCCTGACTTTC; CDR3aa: CASSLEGESGANVLTF
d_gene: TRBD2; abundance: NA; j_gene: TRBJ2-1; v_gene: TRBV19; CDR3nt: TGTGCCAGTAGTCGGCCGACTAGCGGGAGCGATGAGCAGTTCTTC; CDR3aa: CASSRPTSGSDEQFF
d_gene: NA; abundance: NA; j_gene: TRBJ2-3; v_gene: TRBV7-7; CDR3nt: TGTGCCAGCAGCCCGACGGGGGGCACAGATACGCAGTATTTT; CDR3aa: CASSPTGGTDTQYF